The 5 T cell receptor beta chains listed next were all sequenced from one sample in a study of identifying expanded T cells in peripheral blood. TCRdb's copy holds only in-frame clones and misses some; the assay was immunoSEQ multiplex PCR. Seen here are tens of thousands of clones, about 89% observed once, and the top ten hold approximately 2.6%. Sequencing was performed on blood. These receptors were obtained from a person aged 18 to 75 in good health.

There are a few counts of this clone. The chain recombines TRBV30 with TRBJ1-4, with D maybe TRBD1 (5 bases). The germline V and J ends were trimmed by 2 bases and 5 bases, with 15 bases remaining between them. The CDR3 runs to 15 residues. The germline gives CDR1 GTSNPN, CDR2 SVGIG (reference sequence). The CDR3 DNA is TGTGCCTGGAGTACCCTAGGAGGGGCGAATGAAAAACTGTTTTTT. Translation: CAWSTLGGANEKLFF.

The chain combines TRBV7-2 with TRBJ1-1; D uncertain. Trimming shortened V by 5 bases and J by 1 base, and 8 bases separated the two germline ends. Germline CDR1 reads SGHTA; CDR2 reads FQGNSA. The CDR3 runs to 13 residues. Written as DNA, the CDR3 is TGTGCCAGCAGCGCGCGGGGGAACACTGAAGCTTTCTTT. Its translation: CASSARGNTEAFF.

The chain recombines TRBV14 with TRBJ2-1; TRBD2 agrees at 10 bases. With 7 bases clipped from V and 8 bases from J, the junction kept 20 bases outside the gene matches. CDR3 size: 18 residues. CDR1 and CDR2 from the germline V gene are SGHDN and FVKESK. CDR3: CASTPYWRAGGPVDEQFF. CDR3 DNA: TGTGCCAGCACCCCCTACTGGAGAGCGGGGGGGCCCGTGGATGAGCAGTTCTTC.

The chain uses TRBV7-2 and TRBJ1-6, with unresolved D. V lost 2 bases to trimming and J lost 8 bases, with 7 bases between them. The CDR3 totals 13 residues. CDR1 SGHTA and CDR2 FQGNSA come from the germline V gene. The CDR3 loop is CASSLKGDSPLHF. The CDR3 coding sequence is TGTGCCAGCAGCTTAAAGGGAGATTCACCCCTCCACTTT.

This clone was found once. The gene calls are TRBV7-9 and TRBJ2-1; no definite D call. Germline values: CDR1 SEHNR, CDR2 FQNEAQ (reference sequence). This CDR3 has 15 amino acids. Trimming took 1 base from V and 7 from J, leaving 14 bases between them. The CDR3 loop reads CASSLDRRLRNEQFF. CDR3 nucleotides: TGTGCCAGCAGCTTAGACCGACGGCTCCGAAATGAGCAGTTCTTC.